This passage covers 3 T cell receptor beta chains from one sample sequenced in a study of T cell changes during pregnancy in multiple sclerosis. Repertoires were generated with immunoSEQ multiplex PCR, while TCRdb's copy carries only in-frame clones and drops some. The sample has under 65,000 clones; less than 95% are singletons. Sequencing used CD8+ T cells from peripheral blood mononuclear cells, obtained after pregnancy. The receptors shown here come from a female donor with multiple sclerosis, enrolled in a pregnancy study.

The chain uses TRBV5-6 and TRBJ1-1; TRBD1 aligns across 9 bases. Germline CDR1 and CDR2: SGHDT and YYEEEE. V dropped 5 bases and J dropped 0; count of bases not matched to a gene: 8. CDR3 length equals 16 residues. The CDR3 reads CASSLTGQGVNTEAFF. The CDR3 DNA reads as TGTGCCAGCAGTCTTACGGGACAGGGAGTGAACACTGAAGCTTTCTTT.

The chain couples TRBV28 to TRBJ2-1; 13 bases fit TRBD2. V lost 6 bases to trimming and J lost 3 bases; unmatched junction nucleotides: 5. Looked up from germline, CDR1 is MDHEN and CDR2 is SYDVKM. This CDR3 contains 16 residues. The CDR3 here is CASSLGTSGIYNEQFF. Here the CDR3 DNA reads TGTGCCAGCAGCCTCGGGACTAGCGGGATCTACAATGAGCAGTTCTTC.

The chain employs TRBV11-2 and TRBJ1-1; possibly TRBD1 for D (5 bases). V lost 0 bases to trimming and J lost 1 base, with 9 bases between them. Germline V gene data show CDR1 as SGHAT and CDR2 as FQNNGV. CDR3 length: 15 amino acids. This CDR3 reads CASSLDRARNTEAFF. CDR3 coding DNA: TGTGCCAGCAGCTTAGACAGGGCTCGGAACACTGAAGCTTTCTTT.